This T cell receptor (beta chain) emerged from a study of blood T cells in healthy people across ages. V lost 2 bases to trimming and J lost 3 bases, with 12 bases between them. Germline-derived CDR1 and CDR2 are SGHKS and YYEKEE (reference sequence). The CDR3 length is 15 residues. Then a second PCR, running about 6 to 12 cycles, was carried out with a sample-barcoded 5' primer and a J-beta primer mix. Every molecule of cDNA carried a tag from a template-switch adaptor with 12 random nucleotides. TCRdb re-derived calls from the 5' RACE reads in MiXCR, one entry per CDR3 protein. The table records more than 650,000 distinct CDR3 sequences, about a fifth of them present only once.

J is TRBJ2-1 and V is TRBV5-5; the D gene is possibly TRBD2 (6 bases). Material: blood. This clonotype was sampled from a man between 65 and 85 years old in good health. The CDR3 reads CASSFRGDGYNEQFF. The DNA of the CDR3 is TGTGCCAGCAGCTTCCGCGGGGACGGCTACAATGAGCAGTTCTTC. The full variable domain, in which reference TRBV5-5 and TRBJ2-1 provide the parts outside the CDR3, is DAGVTQSPTHLIKTRGQQVTLRCSPISGHKSVSWYQQVLGQGPQFIFQYYEKEERGRGNFPDRFSARQFPNYSSELNVNALLLGDSALYLCASSFRGDGYNEQFFGPGTRLTVL.